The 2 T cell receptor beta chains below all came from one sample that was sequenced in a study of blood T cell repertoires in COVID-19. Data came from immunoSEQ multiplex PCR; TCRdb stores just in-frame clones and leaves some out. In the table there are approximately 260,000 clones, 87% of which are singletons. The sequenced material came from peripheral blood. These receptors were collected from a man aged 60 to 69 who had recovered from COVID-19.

CDR3 in amino acids: CASSAAGTPSYNSPLHF. The CDR3 nucleotides read TGTGCCAGCAGCGCCGCGGGAACACCCTCCTATAATTCACCCCTCCACTTT. The rearrangement joins TRBV9 to TRBJ1-6; D gene ambiguous. V shed 3 bases and J shed 0 bases, with 13 bases lying between them. The CDR3 sequence is 17 residues long. CDR1 and CDR2 from the germline V gene are SGDLS and YYNGEE.

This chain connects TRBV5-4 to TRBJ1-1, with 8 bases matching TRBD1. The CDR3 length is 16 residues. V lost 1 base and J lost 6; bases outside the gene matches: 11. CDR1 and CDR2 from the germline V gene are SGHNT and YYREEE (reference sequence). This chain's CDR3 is CASSLFPTGERSEAFF. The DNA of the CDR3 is TGTGCCAGCAGCTTGTTCCCGACAGGGGAGAGGTCTGAAGCTTTCTTT.